This TCR beta chain derives from a study of OX40 agonist ivuxolimab in advanced cancers. The protocol was immunoSEQ multiplex PCR, while the TCRdb copy is restricted to in-frame clones and leaves out a portion. Of some 94,000 clones listed, roughly 95% are singletons. Autoimmune disease history or systemic immunosuppression barred patients. Study conclusions and caveats: Among expanded peripheral T cells, antigen specificity went undetermined.

As regards this clone: Its antigen remains unknown.

This material consisted of CD4+ or CD8+ T cells sorted from blood, taken in a trial of the OX40 agonist ivuxolimab. This sequence was found in an adult with an advanced solid tumor such as melanoma, head and neck, liver or kidney cancer.

The CDR3 DNA is TGTGCCAGCAGCTTGCGGTCGAAAAATCAGCCCCAGCATTTT. As protein: CASSLRSKNQPQHF. This chain joins TRBV5-8 and TRBJ1-5; D remains ambiguous. Germline loops: CDR1 SGHTS, CDR2 YDEGEE. Trimming took off 1 base at V and 4 bases at J, with 9 bases between the two ends. The CDR3 covers 14 residues. The complete variable domain, with remaining parts taken from reference TRBV5-8 and TRBJ1-5, reads EAGVTQSPTHLIKTRGQQATLRCSPISGHTSVYWYQQALGLGLQFLLWYDEGEERNRGNFPPRFSGRQFPNYSSELNVNALELEDSALYLCASSLRSKNQPQHFGDGTRLSIL.